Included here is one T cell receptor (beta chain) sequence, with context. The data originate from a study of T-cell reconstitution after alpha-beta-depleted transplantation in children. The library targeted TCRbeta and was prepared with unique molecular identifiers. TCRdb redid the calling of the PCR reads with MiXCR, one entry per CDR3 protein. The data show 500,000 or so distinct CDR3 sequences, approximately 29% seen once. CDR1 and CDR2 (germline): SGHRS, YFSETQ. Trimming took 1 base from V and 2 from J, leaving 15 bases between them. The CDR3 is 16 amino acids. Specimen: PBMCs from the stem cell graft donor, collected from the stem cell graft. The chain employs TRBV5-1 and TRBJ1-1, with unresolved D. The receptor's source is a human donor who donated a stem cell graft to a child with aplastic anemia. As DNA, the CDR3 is TGCGCCAGCAGCTTGACTATCCCGGGAGCAAACACTGAAGCTTTCTTT. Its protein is CASSLTIPGANTEAFF.